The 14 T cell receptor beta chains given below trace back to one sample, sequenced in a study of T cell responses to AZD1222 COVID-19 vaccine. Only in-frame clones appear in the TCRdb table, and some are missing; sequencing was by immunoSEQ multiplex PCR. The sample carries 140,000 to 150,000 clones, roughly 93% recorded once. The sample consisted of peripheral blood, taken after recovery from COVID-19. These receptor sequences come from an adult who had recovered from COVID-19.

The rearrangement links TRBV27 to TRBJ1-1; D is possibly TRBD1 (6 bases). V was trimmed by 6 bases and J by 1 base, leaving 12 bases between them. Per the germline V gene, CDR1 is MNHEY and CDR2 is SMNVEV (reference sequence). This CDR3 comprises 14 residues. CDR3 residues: CASSLTGRNTEAFF. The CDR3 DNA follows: TGTGCCAGCAGCCTGACAGGAAGGAACACTGAAGCTTTCTTT.

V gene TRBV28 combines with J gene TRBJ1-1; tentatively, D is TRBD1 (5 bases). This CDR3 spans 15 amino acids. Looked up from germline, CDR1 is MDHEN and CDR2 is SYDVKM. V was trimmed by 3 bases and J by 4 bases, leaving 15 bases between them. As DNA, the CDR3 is TGTGCCAGCAGTTTTTGGGACGTGGGAGGCACTGAAGCTTTCTTT. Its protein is CASSFWDVGGTEAFF.

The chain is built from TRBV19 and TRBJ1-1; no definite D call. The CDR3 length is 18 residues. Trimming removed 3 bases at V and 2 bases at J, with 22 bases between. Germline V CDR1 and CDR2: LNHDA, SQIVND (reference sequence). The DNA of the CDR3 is TGTGCCAGTAGTATTGGAAGGCGAAGCCCGAACCCAAACACTGAAGCTTTCTTT. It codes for CASSIGRRSPNPNTEAFF.

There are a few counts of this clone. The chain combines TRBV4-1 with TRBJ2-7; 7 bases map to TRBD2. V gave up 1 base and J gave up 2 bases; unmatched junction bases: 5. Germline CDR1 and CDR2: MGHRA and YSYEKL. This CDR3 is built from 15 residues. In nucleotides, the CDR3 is TGCGCCAGCAGCCAAGGAAGCGGGGCAGCCTACGAGCAGTACTTC. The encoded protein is CASSQGSGAAYEQYF.

The CDR3 region has the DNA TGTGCCATCAGGGGGGGGGCCCAAGAGACCCAGTACTTC. It encodes CAIRGGAQETQYF. The chain has TRBV10-3 and TRBJ2-5; a possible D gene is TRBD2 (7 bases). The V end lost 6 bases, the J end lost 1 base, and 9 bases lay between the germline ends. The CDR3 totals 13 residues. The V gene's germline CDR1 is ENHRY and CDR2 SYGVKD.

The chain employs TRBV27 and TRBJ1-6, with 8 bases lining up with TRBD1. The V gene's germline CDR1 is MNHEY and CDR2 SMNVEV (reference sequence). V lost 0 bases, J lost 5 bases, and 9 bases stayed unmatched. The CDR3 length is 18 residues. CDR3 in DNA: TGTGCCAGCAGTTTATCAGGACAGGGACCTCTGCATAATTCACCCCTCCACTTT. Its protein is CASSLSGQGPLHNSPLHF.

CDR3 sequence reads: CASSQGARGLAGGYNEQFF. CDR3 sequence (DNA): TGTGCCAGCAGCCAAGGTGCCAGGGGGCTAGCGGGAGGCTACAATGAGCAGTTCTTC. The gene calls are TRBV14 and TRBJ2-1; 11 nucleotides agree with TRBD2. The CDR3 runs 19 residues. With 1 base clipped from V and 3 bases from J, the junction kept 11 bases outside the gene matches. From germline, CDR1 is SGHDN and CDR2 FVKESK.

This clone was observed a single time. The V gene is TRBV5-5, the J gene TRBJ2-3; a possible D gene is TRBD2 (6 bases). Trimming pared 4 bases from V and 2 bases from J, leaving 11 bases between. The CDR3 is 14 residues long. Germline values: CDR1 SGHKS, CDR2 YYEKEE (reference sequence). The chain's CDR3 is CASSRLAPTDTQYF. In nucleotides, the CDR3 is TGTGCCAGCAGCCGTCTAGCGCCCACAGATACGCAGTATTTT.

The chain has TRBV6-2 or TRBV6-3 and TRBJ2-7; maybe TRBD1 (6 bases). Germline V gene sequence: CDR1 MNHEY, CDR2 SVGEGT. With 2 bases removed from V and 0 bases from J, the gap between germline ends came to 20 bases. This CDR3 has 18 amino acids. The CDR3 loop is CASSYPIHGTLSSYEQYF. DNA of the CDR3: TGTGCCAGCAGTTACCCAATCCACGGGACACTAAGCTCCTACGAGCAGTACTTC.

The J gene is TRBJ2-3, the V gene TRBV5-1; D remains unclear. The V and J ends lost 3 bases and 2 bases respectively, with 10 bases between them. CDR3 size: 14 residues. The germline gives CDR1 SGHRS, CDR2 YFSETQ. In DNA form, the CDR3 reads TGCGCCAGCAGCTCTCTGGGATTCACAGATACGCAGTATTTT. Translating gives CASSSLGFTDTQYF. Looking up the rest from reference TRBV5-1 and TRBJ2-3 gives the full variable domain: KAGVTQTPRYLIKTRGQQVTLSCSPISGHRSVSWYQQTPGQGLQFLFEYFSETQRNKGNFPGRFSGRQFSNSRSEMNVSTLELGDSALYLCASSSLGFTDTQYFGPGTRLTVL.

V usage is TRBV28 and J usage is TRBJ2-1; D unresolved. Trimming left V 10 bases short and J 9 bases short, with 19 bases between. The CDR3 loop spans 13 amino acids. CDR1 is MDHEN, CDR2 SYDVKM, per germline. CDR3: CATHQIAAGEQFF. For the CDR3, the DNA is TGTGCCACACATCAAATAGCAGCCGGTGAGCAGTTCTTC.

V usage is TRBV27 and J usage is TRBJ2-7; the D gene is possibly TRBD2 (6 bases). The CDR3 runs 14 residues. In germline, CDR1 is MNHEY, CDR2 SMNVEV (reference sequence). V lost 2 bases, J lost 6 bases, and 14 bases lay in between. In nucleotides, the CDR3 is TGTGCCAGCAGTTTAGGGCTAGCGATAGGCGAGCAGTACTTC. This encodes CASSLGLAIGEQYF.

The chain's CDR3 is CASATTDRGLEKNEQFF. CDR3 sequence (DNA): TGCGCCAGCGCCACAACCGACAGGGGGTTGGAGAAGAATGAGCAGTTCTTC. The rearrangement joins TRBV4-1 to TRBJ2-1; 9 nucleotides match TRBD1. The CDR3 extends over 17 amino acids. CDR1 and CDR2 (germline): MGHRA, YSYEKL. V lost 8 bases and J lost 7; bases outside the gene matches: 18.

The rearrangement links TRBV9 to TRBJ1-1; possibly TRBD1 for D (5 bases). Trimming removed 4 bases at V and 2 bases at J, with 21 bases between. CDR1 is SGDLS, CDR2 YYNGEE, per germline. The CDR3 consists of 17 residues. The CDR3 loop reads CASSMNGHLPFNTEAFF. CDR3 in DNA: TGTGCCAGCAGCATGAACGGACACTTACCCTTTAACACTGAAGCTTTCTTT. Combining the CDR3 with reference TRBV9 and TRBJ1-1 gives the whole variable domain DSGVTQTPKHLITATGQRVTLRCSPRSGDLSVYWYQQSLDQGLQFLIQYYNGEERAKGNILERFSAQQFPDLHSELNLSSLELGDSALYFCASSMNGHLPFNTEAFFGQGTRLTVV.